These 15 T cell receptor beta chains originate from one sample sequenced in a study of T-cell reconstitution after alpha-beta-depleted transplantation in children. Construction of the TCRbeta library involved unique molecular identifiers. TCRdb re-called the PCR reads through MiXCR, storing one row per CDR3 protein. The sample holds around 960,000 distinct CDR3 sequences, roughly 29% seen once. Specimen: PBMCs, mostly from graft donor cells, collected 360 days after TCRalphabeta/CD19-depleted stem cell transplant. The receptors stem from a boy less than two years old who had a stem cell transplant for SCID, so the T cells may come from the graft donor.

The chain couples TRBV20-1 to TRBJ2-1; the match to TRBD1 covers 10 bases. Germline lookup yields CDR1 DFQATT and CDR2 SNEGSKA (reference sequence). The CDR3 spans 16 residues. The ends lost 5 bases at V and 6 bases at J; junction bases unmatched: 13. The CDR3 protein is CSALRDWTGGGNEQFF. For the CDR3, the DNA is TGCAGTGCTTTGCGGGATTGGACAGGGGGAGGCAATGAGCAGTTCTTC.

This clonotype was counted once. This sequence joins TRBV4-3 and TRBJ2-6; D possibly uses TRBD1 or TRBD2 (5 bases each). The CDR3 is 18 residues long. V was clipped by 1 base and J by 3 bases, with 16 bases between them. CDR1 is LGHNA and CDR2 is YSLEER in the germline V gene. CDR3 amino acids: CASSQGSGTRRGANVLTF. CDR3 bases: TGCGCCAGCAGCCAAGGGTCAGGGACCCGGCGTGGGGCCAACGTCCTGACTTTC.

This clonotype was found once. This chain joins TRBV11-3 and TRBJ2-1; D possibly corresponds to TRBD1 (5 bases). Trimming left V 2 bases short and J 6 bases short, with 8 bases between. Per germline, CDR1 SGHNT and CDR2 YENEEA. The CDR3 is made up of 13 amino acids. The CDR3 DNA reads TGTGCCAGCAGCTTATACAGGAGCAATGAGCAGTTCTTC. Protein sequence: CASSLYRSNEQFF. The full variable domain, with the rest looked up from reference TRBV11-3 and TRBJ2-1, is EAGVVQSPRYKIIEKKQPVAFWCNPISGHNTLYWYLQNLGQGPELLIRYENEEAVDDSQLPKDRFSAERLKGVDSTLKIQPAELGDSAVYLCASSLYRSNEQFFGPGTRLTVL.

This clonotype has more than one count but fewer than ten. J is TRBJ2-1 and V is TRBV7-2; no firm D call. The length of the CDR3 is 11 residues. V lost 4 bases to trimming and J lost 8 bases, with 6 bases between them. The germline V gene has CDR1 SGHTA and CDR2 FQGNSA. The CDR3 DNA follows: TGTGCCAGCAGCTACAAGCATGAGCAGTTCTTC. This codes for CASSYKHEQFF. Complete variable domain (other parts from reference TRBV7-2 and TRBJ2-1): GAGVSQSPSNKVTEKGKDVELRCDPISGHTALYWYRQSLGQGLEFLIYFQGNSAPDKSGLPSDRFSAERTGGSVSTLTIQRTQQEDSAVYLCASSYKHEQFFGPGTRLTVL.

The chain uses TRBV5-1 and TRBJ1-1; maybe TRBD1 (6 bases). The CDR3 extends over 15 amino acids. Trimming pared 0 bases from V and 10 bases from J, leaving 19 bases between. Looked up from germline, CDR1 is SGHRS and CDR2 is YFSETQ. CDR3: CASSLEPGAKLSAFF. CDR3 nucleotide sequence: TGCGCCAGCAGCTTGGAACCGGGGGCGAAACTCTCAGCTTTCTTT.

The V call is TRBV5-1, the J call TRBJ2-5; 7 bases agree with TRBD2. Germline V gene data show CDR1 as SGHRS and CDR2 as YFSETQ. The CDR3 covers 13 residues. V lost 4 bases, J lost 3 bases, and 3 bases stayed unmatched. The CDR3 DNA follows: TGCGCCAGCAGCACAGGACTAGAAGAGACCCAGTACTTC. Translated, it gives CASSTGLEETQYF. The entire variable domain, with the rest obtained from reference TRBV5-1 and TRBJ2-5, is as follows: KAGVTQTPRYLIKTRGQQVTLSCSPISGHRSVSWYQQTPGQGLQFLFEYFSETQRNKGNFPGRFSGRQFSNSRSEMNVSTLELGDSALYLCASSTGLEETQYFGPGTRLLVL.

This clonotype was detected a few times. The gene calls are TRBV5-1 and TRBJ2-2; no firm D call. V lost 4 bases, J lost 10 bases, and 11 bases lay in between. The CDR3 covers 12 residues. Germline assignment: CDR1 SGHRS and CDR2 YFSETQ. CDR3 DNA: TGCGCCAGCAGCCCGAACTTTGTGGAGCTGTTTTTT. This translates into CASSPNFVELFF.

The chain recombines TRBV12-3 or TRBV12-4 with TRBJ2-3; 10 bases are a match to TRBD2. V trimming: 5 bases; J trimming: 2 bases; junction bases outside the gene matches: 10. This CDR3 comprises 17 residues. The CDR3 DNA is TGTGCCAGCAGTCCAGAGCGGGGGGGCGTTCTCACAGATACGCAGTATTTT. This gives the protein CASSPERGGVLTDTQYF.

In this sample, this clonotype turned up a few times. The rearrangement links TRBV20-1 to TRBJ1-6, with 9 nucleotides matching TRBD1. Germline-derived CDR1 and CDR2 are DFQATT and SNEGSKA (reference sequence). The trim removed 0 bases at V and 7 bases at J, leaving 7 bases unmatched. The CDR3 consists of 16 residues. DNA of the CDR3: TGCAGTGCTAGAGATACCACAGGGGGCTTCAATTCACCCCTCCACTTT. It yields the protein CSARDTTGGFNSPLHF.

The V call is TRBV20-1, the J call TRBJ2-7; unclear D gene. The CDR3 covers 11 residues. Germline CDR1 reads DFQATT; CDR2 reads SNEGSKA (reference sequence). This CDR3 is CSGLLHYEQYF. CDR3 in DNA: TGCAGCGGTTTGTTGCACTACGAGCAGTACTTC.

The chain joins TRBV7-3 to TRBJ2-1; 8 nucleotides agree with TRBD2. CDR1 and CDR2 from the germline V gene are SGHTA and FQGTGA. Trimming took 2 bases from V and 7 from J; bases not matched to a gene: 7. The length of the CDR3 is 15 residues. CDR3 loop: CASSLRPGLENEQFF. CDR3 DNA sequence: TGTGCCAGCAGCTTACGACCGGGACTAGAGAATGAGCAGTTCTTC.

In nucleotides, the CDR3 is TGCGCCAGCAGCTTGGATGTGGTTTGGGACCAAGAGACCCAGTACTTC. Protein product: CASSLDVVWDQETQYF. This chain uses TRBV5-1 with TRBJ2-5; D gene uncertain. From germline, CDR1 is SGHRS and CDR2 YFSETQ. This CDR3 is 16 amino acids long. V dropped 0 bases and J dropped 0 bases, with 12 bases sitting between them.

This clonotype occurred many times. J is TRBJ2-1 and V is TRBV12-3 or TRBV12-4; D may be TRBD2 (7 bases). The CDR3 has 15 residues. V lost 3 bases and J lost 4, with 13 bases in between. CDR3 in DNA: TGTGCCAGCAGTTTTAGGGGGGGGCCGTACAATGAGCAGTTCTTC. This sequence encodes CASSFRGGPYNEQFF.

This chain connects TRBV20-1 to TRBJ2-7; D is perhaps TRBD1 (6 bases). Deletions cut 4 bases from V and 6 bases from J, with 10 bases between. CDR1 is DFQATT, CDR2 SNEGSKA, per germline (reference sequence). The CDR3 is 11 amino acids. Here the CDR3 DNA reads TGCAGTGCTATTAGGACAGCCGAGCAGTACTTC. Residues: CSAIRTAEQYF.

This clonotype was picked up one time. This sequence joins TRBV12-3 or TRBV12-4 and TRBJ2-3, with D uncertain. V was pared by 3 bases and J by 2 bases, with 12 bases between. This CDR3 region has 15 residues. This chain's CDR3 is CASSFDSSDTDTQYF. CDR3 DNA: TGTGCCAGCAGTTTCGACTCCTCCGACACAGATACGCAGTATTTT.